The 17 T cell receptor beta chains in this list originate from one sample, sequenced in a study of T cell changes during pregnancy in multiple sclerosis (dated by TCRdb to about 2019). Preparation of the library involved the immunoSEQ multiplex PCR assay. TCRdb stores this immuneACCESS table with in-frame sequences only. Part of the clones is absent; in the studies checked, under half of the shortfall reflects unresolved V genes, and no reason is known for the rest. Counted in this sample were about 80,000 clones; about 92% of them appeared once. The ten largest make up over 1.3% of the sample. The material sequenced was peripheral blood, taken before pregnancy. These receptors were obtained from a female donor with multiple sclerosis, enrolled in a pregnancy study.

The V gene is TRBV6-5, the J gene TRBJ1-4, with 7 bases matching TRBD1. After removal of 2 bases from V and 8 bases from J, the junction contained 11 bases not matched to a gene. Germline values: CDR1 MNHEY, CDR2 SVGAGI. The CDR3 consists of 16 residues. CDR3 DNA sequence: TGTGCCAGCAGTTACACAGAGACAGGGTTGGGGGAAAAACTGTTTTTT. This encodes CASSYTETGLGEKLFF.

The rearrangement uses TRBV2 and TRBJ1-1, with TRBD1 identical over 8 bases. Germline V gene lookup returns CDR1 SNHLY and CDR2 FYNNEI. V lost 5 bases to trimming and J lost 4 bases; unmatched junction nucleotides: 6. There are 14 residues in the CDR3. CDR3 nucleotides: TGTGCCAGCAGTCCTTGGACAGGGAGCACTGAAGCTTTCTTT. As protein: CASSPWTGSTEAFF. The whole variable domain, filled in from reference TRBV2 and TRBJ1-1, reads EPEVTQTPSHQVTQMGQEVILRCVPISNHLYFYWYRQILGQKVEFLVSFYNNEISEKSEIFDDQFSVERPDGSNFTLKIRSTKLEDSAMYFCASSPWTGSTEAFFGQGTRLTVV.

CDR3 sequence (DNA): TGTGCCAGCAGTGGTCGGGTAGCCGGTACGCAGTATTTT. Translation gives CASSGRVAGTQYF. V gene TRBV2 combines with J gene TRBJ2-3; D not certain. CDR3 length equals 13 residues. Trimming removed 4 bases from V and 8 bases from J, with 13 bases in between. Germline V gene data show CDR1 as SNHLY and CDR2 as FYNNEI.

DNA of the CDR3: TGTGCCAGCAGCACCGACAGGGGGCTCACTGAAGCTTTCTTT. Translating gives CASSTDRGLTEAFF. The V and J genes are TRBV7-9 and TRBJ1-1; TRBD1 aligns across 10 bases. The V gene's germline CDR1 is SEHNR and CDR2 FQNEAQ (reference sequence). CDR3 size: 14 residues. The V gene end was trimmed by 5 bases and the J gene end by 4 bases; junction bases not matched to a gene: 4.

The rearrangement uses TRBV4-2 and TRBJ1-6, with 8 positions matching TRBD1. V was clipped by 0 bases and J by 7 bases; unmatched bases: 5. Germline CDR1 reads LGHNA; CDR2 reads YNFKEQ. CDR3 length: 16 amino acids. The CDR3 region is CASSQESPGGNSPLHF. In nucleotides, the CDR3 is TGTGCCAGCAGCCAAGAATCCCCAGGGGGCAATTCACCCCTCCACTTT.

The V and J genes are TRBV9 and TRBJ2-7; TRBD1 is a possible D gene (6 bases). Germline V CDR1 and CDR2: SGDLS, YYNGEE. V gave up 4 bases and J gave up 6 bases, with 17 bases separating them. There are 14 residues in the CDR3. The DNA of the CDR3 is TGTGCCAGCAGCCCCCGGACAGACTTCATCGAGCAGTACTTC. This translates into CASSPRTDFIEQYF.

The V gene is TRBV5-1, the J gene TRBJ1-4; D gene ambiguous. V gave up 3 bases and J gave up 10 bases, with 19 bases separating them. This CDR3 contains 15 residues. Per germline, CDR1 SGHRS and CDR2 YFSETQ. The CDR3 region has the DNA TGCGCCAGCAGCTCCGGCACCGGGGAACTTGGAAAACTGTTTTTT. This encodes CASSSGTGELGKLFF.

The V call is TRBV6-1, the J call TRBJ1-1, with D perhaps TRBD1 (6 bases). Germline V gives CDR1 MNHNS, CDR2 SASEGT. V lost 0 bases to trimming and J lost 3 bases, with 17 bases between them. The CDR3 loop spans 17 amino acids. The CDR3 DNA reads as TGTGCCAGCAGTGAAGCGACAGGTCTATGGGTAGACACTGAAGCTTTCTTT. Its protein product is CASSEATGLWVDTEAFF.

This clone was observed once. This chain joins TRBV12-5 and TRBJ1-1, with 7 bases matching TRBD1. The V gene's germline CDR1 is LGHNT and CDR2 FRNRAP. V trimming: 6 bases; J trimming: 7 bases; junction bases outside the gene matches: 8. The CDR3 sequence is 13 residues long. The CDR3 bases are TGTGCTAGTGGGAGGACAGGCCCCTTTGAAGCTTTCTTT. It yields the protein CASGRTGPFEAFF.

CDR3: CASRDGTGHDEQYF. CDR3 DNA sequence: TGTGCCAGCAGGGACGGGACAGGGCATGACGAGCAGTACTTC. V usage is TRBV5-6 and J usage is TRBJ2-7, with TRBD1 identical over 9 bases. The junction had 8 bases not matched to a gene; V was cut back by 5 bases and J by 5 bases. Germline V gene lookup returns CDR1 SGHDT and CDR2 YYEEEE. The CDR3 runs to 14 residues. The entire variable domain, with the rest obtained from reference TRBV5-6 and TRBJ2-7, is as follows: DAGVTQSPTHLIKTRGQQVTLRCSPKSGHDTVSWYQQALGQGPQFIFQYYEEEERQRGNFPDRFSGHQFPNYSSELNVNALLLGDSALYLCASRDGTGHDEQYFGPGTRLTVT.

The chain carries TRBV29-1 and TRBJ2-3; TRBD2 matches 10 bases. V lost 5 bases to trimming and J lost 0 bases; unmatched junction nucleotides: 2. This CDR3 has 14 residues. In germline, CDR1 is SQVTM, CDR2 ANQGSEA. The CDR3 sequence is CSVLAGVSTDTQYF. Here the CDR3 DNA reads TGCAGCGTTCTAGCGGGAGTCAGCACAGATACGCAGTATTTT.

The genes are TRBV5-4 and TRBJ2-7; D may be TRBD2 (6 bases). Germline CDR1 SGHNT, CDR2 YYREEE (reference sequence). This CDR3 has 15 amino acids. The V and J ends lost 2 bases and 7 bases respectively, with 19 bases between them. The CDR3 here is CASSFERRAGQEQYF. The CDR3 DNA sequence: TGTGCCAGCAGCTTCGAGAGGAGGGCAGGGCAAGAGCAGTACTTC.

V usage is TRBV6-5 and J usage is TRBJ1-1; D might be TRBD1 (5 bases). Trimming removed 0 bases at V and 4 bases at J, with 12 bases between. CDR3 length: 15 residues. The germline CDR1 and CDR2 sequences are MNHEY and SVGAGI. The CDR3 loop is CASSYSEGIGTEAFF. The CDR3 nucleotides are TGTGCCAGCAGTTACTCGGAGGGGATAGGCACTGAAGCTTTCTTT.

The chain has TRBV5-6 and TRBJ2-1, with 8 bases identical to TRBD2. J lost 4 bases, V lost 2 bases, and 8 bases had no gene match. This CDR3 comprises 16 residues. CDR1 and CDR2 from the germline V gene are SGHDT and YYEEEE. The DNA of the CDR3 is TGTGCCAGCAGCTTAGTTCGGGGGGGGCCGTACAATGAGCAGTTCTTC. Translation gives CASSLVRGGPYNEQFF. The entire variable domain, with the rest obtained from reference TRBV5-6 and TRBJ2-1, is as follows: DAGVTQSPTHLIKTRGQQVTLRCSPKSGHDTVSWYQQALGQGPQFIFQYYEEEERQRGNFPDRFSGHQFPNYSSELNVNALLLGDSALYLCASSLVRGGPYNEQFFGPGTRLTVL.

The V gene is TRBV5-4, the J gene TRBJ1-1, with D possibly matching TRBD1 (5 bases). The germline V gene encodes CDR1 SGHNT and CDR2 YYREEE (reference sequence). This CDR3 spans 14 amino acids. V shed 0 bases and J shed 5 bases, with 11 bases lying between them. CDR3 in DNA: TGTGCCAGCAGCTTGGACAGGCCGGTTACTGAAGCTTTCTTT. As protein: CASSLDRPVTEAFF.

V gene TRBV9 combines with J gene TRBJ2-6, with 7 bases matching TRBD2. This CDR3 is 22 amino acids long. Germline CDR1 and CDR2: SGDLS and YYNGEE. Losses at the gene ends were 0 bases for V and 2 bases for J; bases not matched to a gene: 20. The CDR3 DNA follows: TGTGCCAGCAGCGTAGCCCGGGTATCCCCCCCGACGGGGGGAGCTGGGGCCAACGTCCTGACTTTC. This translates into CASSVARVSPPTGGAGANVLTF.

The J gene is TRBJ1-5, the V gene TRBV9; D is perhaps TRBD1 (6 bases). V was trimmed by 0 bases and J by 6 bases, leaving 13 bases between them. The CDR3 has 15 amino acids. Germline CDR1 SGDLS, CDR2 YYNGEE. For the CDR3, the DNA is TGTGCCAGCAGCGTAGGGGTACAGGGAAGTCAGCCCCAGCATTTT. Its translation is CASSVGVQGSQPQHF.